The present TCR beta chain was sequenced within a study of T cells in localized non-small cell lung cancer. Findings of the study overall: The study detected a median about 60 of the top 100 tumor clones in adjacent lung.

Profiling relied on immunoSEQ multiplex PCR, and the TCRdb table lists in-frame clones only, not all of them. This table holds 35,000 to 40,000 clones, roughly 86% found once. Concerning this clone itself: The antigen remains undetermined.

Trimming took off 4 bases at V and 5 bases at J, with 9 bases between the two ends. Germline CDR1 SGHDT, CDR2 YYEEEE. There are 12 residues in the CDR3. This clonotype was obtained from a man between 40 and 69 years old with stage I lung adenocarcinoma. This chain uses TRBV5-6 with TRBJ2-5; possible D gene TRBD1, 6 bases. This specimen was peripheral blood, taken before any cancer treatment. CDR3 in amino acids: CASSRQVETQYF. The CDR3 region has the DNA TGTGCCAGCAGCCGACAGGTCGAGACCCAGTACTTC.